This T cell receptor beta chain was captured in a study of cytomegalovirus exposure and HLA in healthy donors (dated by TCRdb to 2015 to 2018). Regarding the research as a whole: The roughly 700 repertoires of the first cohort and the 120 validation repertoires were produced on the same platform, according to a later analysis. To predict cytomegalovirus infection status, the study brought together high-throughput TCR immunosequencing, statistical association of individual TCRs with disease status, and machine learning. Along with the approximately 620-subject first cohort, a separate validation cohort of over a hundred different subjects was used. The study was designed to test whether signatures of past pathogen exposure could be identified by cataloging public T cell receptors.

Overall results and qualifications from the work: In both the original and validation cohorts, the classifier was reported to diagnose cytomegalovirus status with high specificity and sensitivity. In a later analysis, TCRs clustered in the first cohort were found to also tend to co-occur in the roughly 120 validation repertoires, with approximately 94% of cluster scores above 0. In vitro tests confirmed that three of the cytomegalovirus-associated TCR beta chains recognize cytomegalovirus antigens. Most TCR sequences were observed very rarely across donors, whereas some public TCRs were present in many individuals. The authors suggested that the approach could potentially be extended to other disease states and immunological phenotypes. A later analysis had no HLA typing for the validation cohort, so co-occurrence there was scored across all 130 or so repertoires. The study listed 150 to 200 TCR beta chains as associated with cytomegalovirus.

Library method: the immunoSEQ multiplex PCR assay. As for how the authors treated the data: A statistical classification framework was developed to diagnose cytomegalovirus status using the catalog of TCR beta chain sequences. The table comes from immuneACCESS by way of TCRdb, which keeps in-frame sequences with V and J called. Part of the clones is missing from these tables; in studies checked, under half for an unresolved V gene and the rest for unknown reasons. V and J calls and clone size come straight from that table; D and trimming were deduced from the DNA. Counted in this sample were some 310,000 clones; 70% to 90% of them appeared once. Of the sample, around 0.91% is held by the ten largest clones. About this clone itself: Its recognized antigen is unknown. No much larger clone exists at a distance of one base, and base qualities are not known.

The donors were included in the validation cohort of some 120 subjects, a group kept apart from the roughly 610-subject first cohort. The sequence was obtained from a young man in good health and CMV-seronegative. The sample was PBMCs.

The nucleotides read TGCAGCGTTATACCAGGGGGCGCGGGTGAGCAGTTCTTC. Its translation reads: CSVIPGGAGEQFF. In this chain, TRBV29-1 is recombined with TRBJ2-1, and TRBD1 matches 8 of the central bases. Trimming takes 5 bases off V and 9 bases off J; junction bases not matched to a gene: 9. The CDR3 spans 13 residues, from the cysteine through the phenylalanine. Only the CDR3 part of the read is kept: 39 bases, read in frame from the first base. The germline V gene yields SQVTM for CDR1 and ANQGSEA for CDR2.